Listed below are T cell receptor beta chains from one sample, sequenced in a study of neurological immune-mediated disorders. MiXCR was run by TCRdb on the 5' RACE reads, yielding one entry per CDR3 protein. In the table there are about 92,000 distinct CDR3 sequences, under 4.5% of which are singletons. Source material: PBMCs. These receptors all stem from a woman between 50 and 59 years old with multiple sclerosis. CDR3s include the opening cysteine and the closing phenylalanine or tryptophan. The order of the fields is CDR3 protein, CDR3 DNA, D gene, V gene, clone size, J gene. The D gene is left open where the match is weak. A clone size is listed for some rows: how often the clone was seen (once, few, many), or a class if it is expanded.

CASSLVRRDEAFF | TGTGCCAGCAGCTTAGTTCGTCGCGATGAAGCTTTCTTT | NA | TRBV11-2 | many | TRBJ1-1
CASSLSAGTGVSQPQHF | TGTGCCAGCTCGCTCTCAGCCGGGACAGGGGTCTCCCAGCCCCAGCATTTT | TRBD1 | TRBV18 | once | TRBJ1-5
CASSLVGGSSPLHF | TGTGCCAGCAGTTTGGTAGGGGGGAGTTCACCCCTCCACTTT | NA | TRBV12-3/TRBV12-4 | many | TRBJ1-6
CASSVDAAGVYGYTF | TGTGCCAGCAGCGTAGATGCCGCGGGGGTTTATGGCTACACCTTC | NA | TRBV9 | many | TRBJ1-2
CSAMTSGTSGSSTDTQYF | TGCAGTGCTATGACATCTGGGACTAGCGGGTCTAGCACAGATACGCAGTATTTT | TRBD2 | TRBV20-1 | many | TRBJ2-3
CASSLQRGMGYEQYF | TGTGCCAGCAGCTTACAGCGGGGGATGGGCTACGAGCAGTACTTC | TRBD2 | TRBV7-2 | many | TRBJ2-7
CSARGRVDTKTQNF | TGCAGTGCTAGAGGAAGGGTAGACACTAAGACCCAGAATTTT | NA | TRBV20-1 | NA | TRBJ1-5
CASSLGQVRAYEQYF | TGTGCCAGCAGCCTAGGACAGGTCCGGGCCTACGAGCAGTACTTC | TRBD1 | TRBV13 | many | TRBJ2-7
CASSRAGPLEQYF | TGTGCCAGCAGCCGTGCAGGCCCCCTCGAGCAGTACTTC | NA | TRBV7-2 | many | TRBJ2-7
CATDRGNSYNEQFF | TGTGCCACCGACAGGGGTAACTCCTACAATGAGCAGTTCTTC | TRBD1 | TRBV24-1 | many | TRBJ2-1
CASSLFLRGALTDTQYF | TGTGCCAGCAGTTTATTTTTGCGGGGGGCCCTCACAGATACGCAGTATTTT | TRBD2 | TRBV6-2/TRBV6-3 | many | TRBJ2-3
CAQDHPRDRNMTTTDTQYF | TGTGCCCAGGACCACCCTCGGGACAGGAATATGACAACCACAGATACGCAGTATTTT | NA | TRBV21-1 | many | TRBJ2-3